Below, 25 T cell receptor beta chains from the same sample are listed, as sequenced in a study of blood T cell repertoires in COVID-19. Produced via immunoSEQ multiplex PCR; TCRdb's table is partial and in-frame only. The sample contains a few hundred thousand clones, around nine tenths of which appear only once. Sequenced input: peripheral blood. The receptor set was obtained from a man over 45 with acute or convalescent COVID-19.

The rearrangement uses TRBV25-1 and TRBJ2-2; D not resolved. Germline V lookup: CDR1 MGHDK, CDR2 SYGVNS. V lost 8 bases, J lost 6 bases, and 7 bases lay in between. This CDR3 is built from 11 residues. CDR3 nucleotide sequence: TGTGCCAGCGCTAGGCCCGGGGAGCTGTTTTTT. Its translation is CASARPGELFF.

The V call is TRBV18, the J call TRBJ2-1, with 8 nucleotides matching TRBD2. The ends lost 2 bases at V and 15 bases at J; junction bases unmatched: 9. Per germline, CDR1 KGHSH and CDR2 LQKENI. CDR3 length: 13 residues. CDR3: CASSPDPASGWFF. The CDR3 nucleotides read TGTGCCAGCTCACCAGACCCAGCTAGCGGGTGGTTCTTC.

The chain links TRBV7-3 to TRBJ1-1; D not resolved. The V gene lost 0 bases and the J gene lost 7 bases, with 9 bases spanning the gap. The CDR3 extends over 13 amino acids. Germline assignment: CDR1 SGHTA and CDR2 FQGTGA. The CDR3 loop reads CASSLTAGSEAFF. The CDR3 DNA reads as TGTGCCAGCAGCTTAACTGCAGGAAGTGAAGCTTTCTTT.

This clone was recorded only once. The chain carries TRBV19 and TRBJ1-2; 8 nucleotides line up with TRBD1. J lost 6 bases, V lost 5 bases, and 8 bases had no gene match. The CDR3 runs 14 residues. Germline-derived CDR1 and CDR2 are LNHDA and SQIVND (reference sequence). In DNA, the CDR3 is TGTGCCAGTAGTCCGGCAGGGGGCGAGGATGGCTACACCTTC. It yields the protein CASSPAGGEDGYTF.

This CDR3 is CASSQAPAREYF. The CDR3 DNA reads TGTGCCAGCAGCCAAGCGCCCGCCCGGGAGTATTTT. The V call is TRBV14, the J call TRBJ2-3; D remains unclear. The V end lost 1 base, the J end lost 13 bases, and 12 bases lay between the germline ends. The germline gives CDR1 SGHDN, CDR2 FVKESK. The length of the CDR3 is 12 residues. Full variable domain (remainder filled in from reference TRBV14 and TRBJ2-3): EAGVTQFPSHSVIEKGQTVTLRCDPISGHDNLYWYRRVMGKEIKFLLHFVKESKQDESGMPNNRFLAERTGGTYSTLKVQPAELEDSGVYFCASSQAPAREYFGPGTRLTVL.

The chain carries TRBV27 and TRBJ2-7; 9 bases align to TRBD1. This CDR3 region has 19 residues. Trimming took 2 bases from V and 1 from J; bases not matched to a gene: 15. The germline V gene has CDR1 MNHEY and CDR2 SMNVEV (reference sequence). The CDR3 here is CASSLKGGTGYSLSYEQYF. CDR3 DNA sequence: TGTGCCAGCAGTTTAAAGGGAGGGACAGGGTATTCGCTATCCTACGAGCAGTACTTC.

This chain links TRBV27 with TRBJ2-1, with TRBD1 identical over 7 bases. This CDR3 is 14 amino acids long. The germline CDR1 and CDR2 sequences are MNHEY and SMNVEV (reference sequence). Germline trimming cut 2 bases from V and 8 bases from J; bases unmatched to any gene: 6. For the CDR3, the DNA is TGTGCCAGCAGTTTAGGTGACAGGGTGGATGAGCAGTTCTTC. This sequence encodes CASSLGDRVDEQFF.

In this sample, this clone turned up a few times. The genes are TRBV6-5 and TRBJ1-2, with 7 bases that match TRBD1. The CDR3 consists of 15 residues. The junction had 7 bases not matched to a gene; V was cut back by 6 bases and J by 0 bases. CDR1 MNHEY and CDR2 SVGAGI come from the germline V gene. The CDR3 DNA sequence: TGTGCCAGCAGGAACCAGGGGGGAGCTAACTATGGCTACACCTTC. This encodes CASRNQGGANYGYTF.

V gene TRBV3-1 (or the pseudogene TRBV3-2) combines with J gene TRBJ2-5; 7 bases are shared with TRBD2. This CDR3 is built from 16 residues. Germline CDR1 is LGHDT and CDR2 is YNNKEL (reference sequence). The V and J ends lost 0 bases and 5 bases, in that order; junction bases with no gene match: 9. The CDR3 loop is CASSQDPGLAAETQYF. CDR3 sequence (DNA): TGTGCCAGCAGCCAAGATCCGGGGCTAGCGGCGGAGACCCAGTACTTC.

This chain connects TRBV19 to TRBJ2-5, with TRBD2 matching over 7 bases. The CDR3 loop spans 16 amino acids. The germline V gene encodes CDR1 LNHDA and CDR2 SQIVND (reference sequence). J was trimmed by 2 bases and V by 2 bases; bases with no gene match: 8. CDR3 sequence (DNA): TGTGCCAGTAGTATACGCAGCGGGGCAGAACAAGAGACCCAGTACTTC. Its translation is CASSIRSGAEQETQYF.

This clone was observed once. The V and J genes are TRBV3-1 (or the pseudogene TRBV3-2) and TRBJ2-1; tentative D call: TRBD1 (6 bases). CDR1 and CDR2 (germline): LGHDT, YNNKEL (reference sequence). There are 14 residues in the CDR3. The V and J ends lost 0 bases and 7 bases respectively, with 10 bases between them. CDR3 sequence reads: CASSQEYRVNEQFF. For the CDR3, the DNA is TGTGCCAGCAGCCAAGAATACAGGGTTAATGAGCAGTTCTTC.

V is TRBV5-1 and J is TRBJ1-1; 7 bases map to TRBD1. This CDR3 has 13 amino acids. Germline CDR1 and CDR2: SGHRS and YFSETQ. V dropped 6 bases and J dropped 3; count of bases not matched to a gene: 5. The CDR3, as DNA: TGCGCCAGCAACCGTCAGGGGGACACTGAAGCTTTCTTT. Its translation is CASNRQGDTEAFF. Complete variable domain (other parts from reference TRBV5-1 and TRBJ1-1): KAGVTQTPRYLIKTRGQQVTLSCSPISGHRSVSWYQQTPGQGLQFLFEYFSETQRNKGNFPGRFSGRQFSNSRSEMNVSTLELGDSALYLCASNRQGDTEAFFGQGTRLTVV.

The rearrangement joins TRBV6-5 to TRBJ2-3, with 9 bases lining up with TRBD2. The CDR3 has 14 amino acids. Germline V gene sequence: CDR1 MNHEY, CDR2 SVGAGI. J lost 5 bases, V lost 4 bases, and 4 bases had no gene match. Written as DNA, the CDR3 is TGTGCCAGCAGTTTAGCGGGGGTGGTAGATACGCAGTATTTT. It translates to CASSLAGVVDTQYF.

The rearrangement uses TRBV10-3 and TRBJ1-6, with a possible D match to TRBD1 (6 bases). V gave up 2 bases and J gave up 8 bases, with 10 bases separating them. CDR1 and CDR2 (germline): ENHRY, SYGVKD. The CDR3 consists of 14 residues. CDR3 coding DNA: TGTGCCATCAGTGAGACAGGGACGGATTCACCCCTCCACTTT. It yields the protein CAISETGTDSPLHF.

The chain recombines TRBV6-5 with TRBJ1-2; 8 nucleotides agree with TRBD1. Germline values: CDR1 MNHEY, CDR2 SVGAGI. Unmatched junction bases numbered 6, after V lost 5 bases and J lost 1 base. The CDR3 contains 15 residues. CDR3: CASSPQGGLNYGYTF. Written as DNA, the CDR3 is TGTGCCAGCAGTCCACAGGGGGGGCTTAACTATGGCTACACCTTC.

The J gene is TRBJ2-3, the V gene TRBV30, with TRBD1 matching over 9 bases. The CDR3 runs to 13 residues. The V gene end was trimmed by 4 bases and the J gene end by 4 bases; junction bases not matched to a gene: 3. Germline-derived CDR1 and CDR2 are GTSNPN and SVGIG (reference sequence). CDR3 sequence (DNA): TGTGCCTGGAAGGGACAGGGATCAGATACGCAGTATTTT. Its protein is CAWKGQGSDTQYF.

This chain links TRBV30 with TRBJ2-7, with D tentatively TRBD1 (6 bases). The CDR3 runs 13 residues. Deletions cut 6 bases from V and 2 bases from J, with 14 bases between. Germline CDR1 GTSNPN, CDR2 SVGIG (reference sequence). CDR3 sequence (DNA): TGTGCCTGCCGATCTGGACAGACCTACGAGCAGTACTTC. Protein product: CACRSGQTYEQYF.

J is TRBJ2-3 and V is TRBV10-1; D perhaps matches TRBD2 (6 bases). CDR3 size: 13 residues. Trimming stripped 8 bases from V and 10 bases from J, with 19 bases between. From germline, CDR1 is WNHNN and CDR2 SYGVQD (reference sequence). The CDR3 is CASGAGGERAQYF. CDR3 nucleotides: TGCGCCAGCGGTGCAGGCGGGGAACGGGCGCAGTATTTT.

The CDR3, as DNA: TGTGCCTCCACCAGGGACAGACCCTTCGGCTACACCTTC. Encoded protein: CASTRDRPFGYTF. The chain carries TRBV30 and TRBJ1-2; 7 nucleotides agree with TRBD1. V was pared by 7 bases and J by 8 bases, with 13 bases of the junction left unmatched. CDR3 length: 13 residues. Germline V CDR1 and CDR2: GTSNPN, SVGIG (reference sequence).

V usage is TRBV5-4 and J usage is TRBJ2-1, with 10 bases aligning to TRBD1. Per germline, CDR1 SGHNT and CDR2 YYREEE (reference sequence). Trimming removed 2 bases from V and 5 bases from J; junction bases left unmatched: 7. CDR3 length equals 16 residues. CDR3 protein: CASSFYGTGVDNEQFF. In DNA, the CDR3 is TGTGCCAGCAGCTTTTATGGGACAGGGGTGGACAATGAGCAGTTCTTC.

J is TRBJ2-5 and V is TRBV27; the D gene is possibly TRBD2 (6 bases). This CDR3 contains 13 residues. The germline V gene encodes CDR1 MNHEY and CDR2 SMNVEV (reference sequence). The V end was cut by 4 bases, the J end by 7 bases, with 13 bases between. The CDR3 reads CASSSGGPGTQYF. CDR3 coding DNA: TGTGCCAGCAGTTCAGGAGGGCCCGGGACCCAGTACTTC.

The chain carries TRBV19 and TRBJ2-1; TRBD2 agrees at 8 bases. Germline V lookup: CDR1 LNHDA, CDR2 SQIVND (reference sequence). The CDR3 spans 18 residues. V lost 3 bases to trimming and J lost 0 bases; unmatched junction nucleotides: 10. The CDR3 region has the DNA TGTGCCAGTAGTATGGGGGGAGCGGGGGCCAGCTCCTACAATGAGCAGTTCTTC. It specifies CASSMGGAGASSYNEQFF. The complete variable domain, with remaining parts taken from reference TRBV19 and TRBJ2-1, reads DGGITQSPKYLFRKEGQNVTLSCEQNLNHDAMYWYRQDPGQGLRLIYYSQIVNDFQKGDIAEGYSVSREKKESFPLTVTSAQKNPTAFYLCASSMGGAGASSYNEQFFGPGTRLTVL.

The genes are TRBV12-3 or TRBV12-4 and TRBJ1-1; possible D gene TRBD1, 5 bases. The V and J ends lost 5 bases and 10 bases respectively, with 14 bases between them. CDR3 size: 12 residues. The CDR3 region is CASSVTERGAFF. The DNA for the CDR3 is TGTGCCAGCAGTGTGACGGAAAGGGGAGCTTTCTTT.

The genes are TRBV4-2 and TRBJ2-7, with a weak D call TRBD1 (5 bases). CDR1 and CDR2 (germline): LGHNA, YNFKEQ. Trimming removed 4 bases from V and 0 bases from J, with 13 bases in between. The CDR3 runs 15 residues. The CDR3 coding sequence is TGTGCCAGCAGCCCAGCAGGGCAGAGCTCCTACGAGCAGTACTTC. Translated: CASSPAGQSSYEQYF.

The CDR3 region is CSVFRDRGPEAFF. In nucleotides, the CDR3 is TGCAGCGTTTTCCGGGACAGGGGCCCTGAAGCTTTCTTT. The chain links TRBV29-1 to TRBJ1-1, with 10 bases aligning to TRBD1. The CDR3 sequence is 13 residues long. CDR1 and CDR2 (germline): SQVTM, ANQGSEA. V dropped 5 bases and J dropped 6; count of bases not matched to a gene: 6.